This record looks at one TCR beta chain sequence and its context. Antigen: not known. PCR involved 60 Vbeta and 13 Jbeta primers. Produced via immunoSEQ multiplex PCR; TCRdb's table is partial and in-frame only. The table lists 180,000 or so clones, roughly 73% of them singletons. These data belong to a study of cytomegalovirus exposure and HLA in healthy donors. Overall study findings and caveats: Later analysis showed TCR association rates varying by HLA locus, highest for DRB1 and lowest for HLA-C. An assumption of roughly uniform sequencing depth across donors underlay the presence/absence analyses. By a later analysis, the bulk of CMV-associated TCR beta chains appeared HLA-restricted.

With 5 bases removed from V and 6 bases from J, the gap between germline ends came to 10 bases. Germline CDR1 and CDR2: SGHVS and FNYEAQ. This CDR3 is 12 amino acids long. The receptor was isolated from a woman between 40 and 55 years old in good health and CMV-seropositive. The chain couples TRBV7-6 to TRBJ1-1, with TRBD1 as a possible D gene (6 bases). Sequencing was carried out using PBMCs. This chain's CDR3 is CASSPYRAEAFF. The CDR3 DNA sequence: TGTGCCAGCAGCCCCTACAGGGCTGAAGCTTTCTTT.